This T cell receptor (beta chain) is drawn from a study of T cell repertoires in cytomegalovirus infection. Study context: Indications of both CMV infection and matching HLA type were provided by public TCR beta signatures.

A single record per CDR3 protein comes from TCRdb applying MiXCR to the reads. The repertoire holds roughly 500,000 distinct CDR3 sequences, around a third seen once, with around a sixth in the top ten. This clonotype occurred a few times. Its specificity is unknown. The V gene lost 0 bases and the J gene lost 2 bases, with 10 bases spanning the gap. This CDR3 has 15 residues. Germline assignment: CDR1 SGHRS and CDR2 YFSETQ. The source is a human donor in good health (CMV status not recorded). Some clones in this sample may be carry-over from other donors' samples. The genes are TRBV5-1 and TRBJ2-3; D uncertain. The source material was cultured PBMCs, sampled from culture after CMV antigen stimulation. The CDR3 spells CASSLDPTYTDTQYF. In DNA form, the CDR3 reads TGCGCCAGCAGCTTGGATCCGACCTACACAGATACGCAGTATTTT. Using reference TRBV5-1 and TRBJ2-3 for the parts outside the CDR3, the full variable domain is KAGVTQTPRYLIKTRGQQVTLSCSPISGHRSVSWYQQTPGQGLQFLFEYFSETQRNKGNFPGRFSGRQFSNSRSEMNVSTLELGDSALYLCASSLDPTYTDTQYFGPGTRLTVL.